This TCR beta chain appears in the sequencing data of a study of T cell repertoires in cytomegalovirus infection. Findings and caveats of the study: CMV-specific HLA-C-restricted TCR beta clonotypes dominated the ex vivo response.

The ends were cut back, 7 bases at V and 7 bases at J, with 20 bases in the middle. There are 15 residues in the CDR3. In germline, CDR1 is SGHVS, CDR2 FNYEAQ. TCRdb re-derived calls from the reads in MiXCR, one entry per CDR3 protein. This table has some 600,000 distinct CDR3 sequences, 20% to 25% appearing once. Concerning this clonotype: What it binds is unknown. The CDR3 ends on some other residue instead of the conserved phenylalanine or tryptophan, so this is likely a read error.

This TCR was sampled from a human donor in good health (CMV status not recorded). Some clones in this sample may be carry-over from other donors' samples. The chain employs TRBV7-6 and TRBJ2-1; weak D call: TRBD2 (7 bases). Material: CD8+ T cells from PBMCs. CDR3 residues: CASTQFRGAGNEQFY. CDR3 sequence (DNA): TGTGCCAGCACCCAGTTCCGGGGGGCCGGGAATGAGCAGTTCTAC.